The clone carrying this T cell receptor (beta chain) was found many times. Its specificity is not known. Researchers amplified the TCR beta CDR3 regions from RNA transcripts. The study used the HTBI primer set for a first-round RT-PCR of the TCR CDR3. MiXCR, applied by TCRdb to the multiplex PCR reads, yields one record per CDR3 protein. The table shows 600,000 or so distinct CDR3 sequences, with about 15% occurring only once. A Clinical Activity Score of at least 3, a NOSPECS grade of at least 4 and a duration under 3 months were recorded in the ophthalmopathy patients. Lactation, pregnancy, other autoimmune disease or uncontrolled infection led to exclusion of patients. From approximately 9.1 ml of fresh peripheral blood, PBMCs were isolated. This sample was taken from a study of T cells in Graves' hyperthyroidism and ophthalmopathy. Trimming took 7 bases from V and 4 from J, leaving 19 bases between them. The V gene's germline CDR1 is SGHTS and CDR2 YDEGEE. The CDR3 length is 15 residues.

General observations from the study: Patients with ophthalmopathy were separated from those with stable hyperthyroidism by a 13 V-J model.

The sample was blood. This rearrangement joins TRBV5-8 to TRBJ2-3, with D possibly TRBD2 on 5 matching bases. The source is a woman aged 45 to 65 with Graves' ophthalmopathy. CDR3 sequence: CASHTRSGLPDTQYF. CDR3 nucleotide sequence: TGTGCCAGCCACACTAGGAGTGGTCTGCCAGATACGCAGTATTTT.